This T cell receptor beta chain was profiled in a study of a mutant IDH1 vaccine in newly diagnosed glioma. Study summary: In some groups vaccination began 4-6 weeks post-radiotherapy; others received it with temozolomide.

The V gene lost 5 bases and the J gene lost 0 bases, with 13 bases spanning the gap. The CDR3 is 15 amino acids. Germline assignment: CDR1 SGHTA and CDR2 FQGNSA. Profiling relied on immunoSEQ multiplex PCR, and the TCRdb table lists in-frame clones only, not all of them. The table has about 58,000 clones, roughly 80% seen once. Worth noting for this clone: Its antigen remains unidentified.

Specified time point: week 5, during vaccination. In every dose of vaccine, 300 ug of mutant IDH1 20-mer peptide was given alongside topical imiquimod. The input for sequencing was PBMCs, taken from a glioma patient whose treatment included an IDH1 peptide vaccine. The clonotype originates from a woman aged 45-65 years with glioma. The chain couples TRBV7-2 to TRBJ1-1; a weak D match, TRBD1 (5 bases). CDR3 protein: CASSPWGGVNTEAFF. The CDR3 region has the DNA TGTGCCAGCAGCCCCTGGGGGGGGGTGAACACTGAAGCTTTCTTT.